Listed below are T cell receptor beta chains from one sample, sequenced in a study of post-analysis software for immune sequencing data. Each CDR3 protein is one row after TCRdb ran MiXCR on the PCR reads. The repertoire holds more than 350,000 distinct CDR3 sequences, roughly 40% seen once, with around 8% in the top ten. The sequenced sample consisted of blood. Source of these receptors: a girl aged 2 to 9 with multiple sclerosis. The CDR3 runs from the conserved cysteine through the conserved F or W. The order of the fields is D gene, J gene, V gene, clone size, CDR3 protein, CDR3 DNA. A D gene is named only where the DNA matches it firmly. A clone size is listed for some rows: how often the clone was seen (once, few, many), or a class if it is expanded.

>.|TRBJ2-7|TRBV12-3/TRBV12-4|many
CASSLGYEQYF
TGTGCCAGCAGTTTAGGCTACGAGCAGTACTTC
>.|TRBJ2-1|TRBV12-3/TRBV12-4|.
CASSLVVGTYNEQFF
TGTGCCAGCAGTTTAGTGGTGGGAACCTACAATGAGCAGTTCTTC
>.|TRBJ2-7|TRBV19|.
CASSRQGGTYEQYF
TGTGCCAGTTCGAGACAGGGAGGCACCTACGAGCAGTACTTC
>TRBD2|TRBJ2-3|TRBV10-2|.
CASSDQRGRTDTQYF
TGCGCCAGCAGTGACCAGCGGGGCCGCACAGATACGCAGTATTTT
>.|TRBJ2-7|TRBV5-1|.
CASSFTGGGYEQYF
TGCGCCAGCAGCTTTACAGGGGGAGGGTACGAGCAGTACTTC
>.|TRBJ1-2|TRBV5-1|.
CASRPEGYGYGYTF
TGCGCCAGCAGACCCGAGGGGTATGGGTATGGCTACACCTTC
>.|TRBJ2-1|TRBV7-6|.
CASSLNPPAGQSYYNEQFF
TGTGCCAGCAGCTTAAACCCTCCCGCGGGACAGAGTTACTACAATGAGCAGTTCTTC
>.|TRBJ1-2|TRBV2|.
CASSEGGYTF
TGTGCCAGCAGTGAAGGTGGCTACACCTTC
>TRBD1|TRBJ2-3|TRBV7-2|.
CASSLLDGDSTTDTQYF
TGTGCCAGCAGCCTGCTAGACGGGGACAGTACCACAGATACGCAGTATTTT
>.|TRBJ2-3|TRBV11-3|.
CASSLDAVSTQYF
TGTGCCAGCAGCTTAGATGCTGTTAGTACGCAGTATTTT
>.|TRBJ1-2|TRBV4-1|.
CASSQLDRSSYGYTF
TGCGCCAGCAGCCAACTGGACAGATCTAGCTATGGCTACACCTTC
>TRBD1|TRBJ2-5|TRBV5-1|.
CASNPARGRGETQYF
TGCGCCAGTAATCCAGCCAGGGGGCGAGGAGAGACCCAGTACTTC
>.|TRBJ2-2|TRBV29-1|.
CSVEDLHLTGELFF
TGCAGCGTTGAAGATCTTCACCTCACCGGGGAGCTGTTTTTT